These 11 T cell receptor beta chains share one sample of origin, sequenced in a study of CD8+CD57+ T cells in acquired aplastic anemia. The study profiled TCR beta VDJ and CDR3 using genomic DNA as template. TCRdb processed the reads anew with MiXCR; each CDR3 protein has one entry. The sample consists of about 120,000 distinct CDR3 sequences, roughly 55% of them appearing once. Whoever was chosen for sequencing had shown CD8+CD57+ cell expansion by flow cytometry. The sequencing sample was made of sorted CD4+, CD8+, or CD8+CD57+ T cells (not recorded which) from PBMCs. The receptors derive from a human donor with aplastic anemia.

V usage is TRBV6-2 or TRBV6-3 and J usage is TRBJ1-1; maybe TRBD1 (6 bases). This CDR3 is built from 13 residues. Germline CDR1 reads MNHEY; CDR2 reads SVGEGT. V lost 5 bases, J lost 3 bases, and 10 bases lay in between. The CDR3 DNA sequence: TGTGCCAGCAGTCAAGGGACATACACTGAAGCTTTCTTT. It specifies CASSQGTYTEAFF.

V and J are TRBV12-3 or TRBV12-4 and TRBJ1-2, with a weak D call TRBD1 (6 bases). The V gene lost 1 base and the J gene lost 8 bases, with 11 bases spanning the gap. The CDR3 length is 13 residues. The CDR3: CASSLVQGKGYTF. The DNA of the CDR3 is TGTGCCAGCAGTTTAGTGCAGGGGAAGGGCTACACCTTC.

In regard to this clonotype: The junction and the germline gene differ at one end; a read error may be behind it. This chain uses TRBV2 with TRBJ2-7, with a weak D call TRBD1 (5 bases). This CDR3 spans 15 amino acids. Germline CDR1 and CDR2: SNHLY and FYNNEI. The CDR3 loop is CASSEVDSDGYVQYF. CDR3 DNA: TGTGCCAGCAGTGAGGTTGACAGCGACGGCTACGTGCAGTACTTC.

The chain uses TRBV24-1 and TRBJ2-1, with 9 bases identical to TRBD2. The ends lost 3 bases at V and 10 bases at J; junction bases unmatched: 6. Germline values: CDR1 KGHDR, CDR2 SFDVKD. The CDR3 totals 14 residues. In DNA form, the CDR3 reads TGTGCCACCAGTGATCGGTGGACTAGCGTCGAGCAGTTCTTC. Encoded protein: CATSDRWTSVEQFF.

At least ten counts were recorded for this clonotype. This chain joins TRBV27 and TRBJ1-1, with D possibly being TRBD1 (5 bases). The CDR3 covers 11 residues. With 5 bases removed from V and 11 bases from J, the gap between germline ends came to 12 bases. CDR1 is MNHEY and CDR2 is SMNVEV in the germline V gene (reference sequence). The CDR3 DNA sequence: TGTGCCAGCAGTGGAACAGGATATGCTTTCTTT. It specifies CASSGTGYAFF.

The chain combines TRBV7-9 with TRBJ2-7, with D uncertain. Germline CDR1 reads SEHNR; CDR2 reads FQNEAQ (reference sequence). The V end was cut by 1 base, the J end by 5 bases, with 9 bases between. The CDR3 is made up of 13 amino acids. CDR3 sequence (DNA): TGTGCCAGCAGCTTAGTCTGGGAAAACGAGCAGTACTTC. Amino acids: CASSLVWENEQYF.

As to this clonotype: The final CDR3 position lacks the conserved phenylalanine or tryptophan, pointing to a likely read error. The DNA is left out, because the CDR3 cannot be placed on it with certainty; the CDR3 is given as TCRdb lists it. The rearrangement links TRBV20-1 to TRBJ2-7; the tabulated D call, TRBD1, remains unverified against the DNA. Germline V gene data show CDR1 as DFQATT and CDR2 as SNEGSKA (reference sequence). The CDR3 has 11 amino acids, counting both end residues. This CDR3 is CSARDPDRGGL.

V is TRBV7-9 and J is TRBJ2-3, with no clear D. In germline, CDR1 is SEHNR, CDR2 FQNEAQ (reference sequence). Trimming pared 5 bases from V and 2 bases from J, leaving 5 bases between. CDR3 length: 12 residues. The CDR3 sequence is CASSPATDTQYF. CDR3 bases: TGTGCCAGCAGCCCCGCCACAGATACGCAGTATTTT.

The V call is TRBV14, the J call TRBJ2-2, with no clear D. The CDR3 runs 13 residues. Trimming removed 1 base from V and 9 bases from J, with 9 bases in between. From germline, CDR1 is SGHDN and CDR2 FVKESK. The CDR3 sequence: CASSQAGHRELFF. The CDR3 DNA follows: TGTGCCAGCAGCCAAGCCGGTCACCGGGAGCTGTTTTTT.

This clonotype was seen once. The gene calls are TRBV24-1 and TRBJ2-3; D is perhaps TRBD1 or TRBD2 (6 bases each). CDR3 length: 16 amino acids. Trimming left V 4 bases short and J 3 bases short, with 16 bases between. Germline CDR1 and CDR2: KGHDR and SFDVKD. CDR3 nucleotide sequence: TGTGCCACCAGTGACGGGGGCAGGAGCAGAACAGATACGCAGTATTTT. Amino acids: CATSDGGRSRTDTQYF.

The rearrangement joins TRBV25-1 to TRBJ2-6, with D uncertain. The germline V and J ends were trimmed by 5 bases and 4 bases, with 12 bases remaining between them. This CDR3 is built from 15 residues. Germline V gene lookup returns CDR1 MGHDK and CDR2 SYGVNS. CDR3 in amino acids: CASSPDTAGANVLTF. The CDR3 coding sequence is TGTGCCAGCAGTCCTGACACCGCCGGGGCCAACGTCCTGACTTTC.